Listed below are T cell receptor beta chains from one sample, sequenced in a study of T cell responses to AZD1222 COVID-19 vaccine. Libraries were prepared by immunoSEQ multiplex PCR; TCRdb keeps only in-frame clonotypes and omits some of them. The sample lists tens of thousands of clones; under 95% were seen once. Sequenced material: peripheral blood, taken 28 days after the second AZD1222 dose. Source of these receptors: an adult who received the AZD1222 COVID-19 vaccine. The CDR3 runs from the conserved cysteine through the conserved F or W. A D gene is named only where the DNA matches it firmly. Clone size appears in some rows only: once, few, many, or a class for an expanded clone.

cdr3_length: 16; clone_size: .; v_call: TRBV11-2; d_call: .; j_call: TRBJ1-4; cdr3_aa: CASSVSQGATNEKLFF; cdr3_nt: TGTGCCAGCAGCGTATCACAGGGAGCAACTAATGAAAAACTGTTTTTT
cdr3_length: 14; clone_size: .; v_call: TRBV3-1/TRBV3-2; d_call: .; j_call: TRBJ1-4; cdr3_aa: CASSYGRSNEKLFF; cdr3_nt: TGTGCCAGCAGCTATGGTAGATCTAATGAAAAACTGTTTTTT
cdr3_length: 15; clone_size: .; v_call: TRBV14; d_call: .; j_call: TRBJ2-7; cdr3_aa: CASSLSFGTYYEQYF; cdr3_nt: TGTGCCAGCAGCCTTTCGTTCGGGACGTACTACGAGCAGTACTTC
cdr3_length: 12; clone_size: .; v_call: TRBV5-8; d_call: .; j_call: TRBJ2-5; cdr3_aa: CASSPRGETQYF; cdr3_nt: TGTGCCAGCAGTCCCAGGGGAGAGACCCAGTACTTC
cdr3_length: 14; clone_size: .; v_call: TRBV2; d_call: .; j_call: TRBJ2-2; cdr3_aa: CASTGQGETGELFF; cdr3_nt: TGTGCCAGCACCGGCCAGGGTGAAACCGGGGAGCTGTTTTTT
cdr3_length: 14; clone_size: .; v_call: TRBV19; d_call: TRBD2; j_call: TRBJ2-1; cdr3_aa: CASEAGVGPNEQFF; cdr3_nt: TGTGCCAGTGAAGCGGGAGTCGGCCCCAATGAGCAGTTCTTC
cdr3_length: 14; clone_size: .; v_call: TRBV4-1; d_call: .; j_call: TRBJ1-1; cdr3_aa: CASSQAGRNTEAFF; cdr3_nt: TGCGCCAGCAGCCAAGCAGGGAGGAACACTGAAGCTTTCTTT
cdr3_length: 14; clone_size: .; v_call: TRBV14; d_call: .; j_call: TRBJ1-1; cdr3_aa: CASSQRYVITEAFF; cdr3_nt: TGTGCCAGCAGCCAAAGGTACGTCATCACTGAAGCTTTCTTT
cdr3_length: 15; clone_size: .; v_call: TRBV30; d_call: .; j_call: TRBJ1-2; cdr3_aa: CAWSTRTDANYGYTF; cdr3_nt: TGTGCCTGGAGTACAAGGACAGACGCGAATTATGGCTACACCTTC
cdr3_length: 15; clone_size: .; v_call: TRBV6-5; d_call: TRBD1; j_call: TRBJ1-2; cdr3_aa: CASSYRPQGAAGYTF; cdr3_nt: TGTGCCAGCAGTTATCGGCCACAGGGGGCGGCTGGCTACACCTTC
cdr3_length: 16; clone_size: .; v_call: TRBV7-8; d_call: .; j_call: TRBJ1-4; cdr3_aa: CASSPTEADRGEKLFF; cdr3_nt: TGTGCCAGCAGCCCTACGGAGGCGGATCGCGGTGAAAAACTGTTTTTT
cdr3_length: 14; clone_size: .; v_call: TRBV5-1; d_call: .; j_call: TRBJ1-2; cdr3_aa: CASSSTPGNYGYTF; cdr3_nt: TGCGCCAGCAGCTCTACCCCGGGGAACTATGGCTACACCTTC
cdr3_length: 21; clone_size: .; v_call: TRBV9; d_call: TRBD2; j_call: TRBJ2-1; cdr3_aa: CASSVTYPPGTSGYSYNEQFF; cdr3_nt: TGTGCCAGCAGCGTAACTTACCCACCCGGGACTAGCGGATACTCCTACAATGAGCAGTTCTTC
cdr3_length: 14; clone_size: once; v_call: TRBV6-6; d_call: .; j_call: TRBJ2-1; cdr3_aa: CASSYSRGYNEQFF; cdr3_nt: TGTGCCAGCAGTTACTCCAGGGGTTACAATGAGCAGTTCTTC
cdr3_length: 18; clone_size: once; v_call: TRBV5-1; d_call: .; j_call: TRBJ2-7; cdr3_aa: CASSLDVRGAAGLYEQYF; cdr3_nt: TGCGCCAGCAGCTTGGATGTCAGGGGGGCGGCCGGACTCTACGAGCAGTACTTC
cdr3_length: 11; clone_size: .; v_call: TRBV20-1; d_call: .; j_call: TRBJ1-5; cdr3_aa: CSAKAGLAQHF; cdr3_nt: TGCAGTGCTAAGGCCGGGCTAGCCCAGCATTTT
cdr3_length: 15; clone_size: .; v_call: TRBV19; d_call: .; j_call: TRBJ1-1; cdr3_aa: CASSMLGVTGSEAFF; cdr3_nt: TGTGCCAGTAGTATGTTAGGAGTGACGGGCTCTGAAGCTTTCTTT
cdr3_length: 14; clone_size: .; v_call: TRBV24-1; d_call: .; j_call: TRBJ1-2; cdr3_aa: CATSDSASNYGYTF; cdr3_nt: TGTGCCACCAGTGATTCCGCCTCAAACTATGGCTACACCTTC
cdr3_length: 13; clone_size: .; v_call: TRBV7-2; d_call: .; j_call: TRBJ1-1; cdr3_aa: CASSRGTNTEAFF; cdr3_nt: TGTGCCAGCAGCCGGGGGACGAACACTGAAGCTTTCTTT
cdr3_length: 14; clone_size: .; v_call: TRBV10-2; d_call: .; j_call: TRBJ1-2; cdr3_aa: CASSGGADHYGYTF; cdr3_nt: TGCGCCAGCAGTGGGGGGGCGGACCACTATGGCTACACCTTC
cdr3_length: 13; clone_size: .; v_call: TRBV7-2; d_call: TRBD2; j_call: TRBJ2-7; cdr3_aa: CASSRGSSNEQYF; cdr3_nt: TGTGCCAGCAGTCGCGGGAGTAGCAACGAGCAGTACTTC
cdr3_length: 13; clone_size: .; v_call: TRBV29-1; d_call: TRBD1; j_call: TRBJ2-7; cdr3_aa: CSAGQVLGYEQYF; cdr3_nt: TGCAGCGCTGGACAGGTTCTTGGATACGAGCAGTACTTC
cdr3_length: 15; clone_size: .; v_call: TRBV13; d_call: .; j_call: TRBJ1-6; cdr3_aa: CASSSGRNYNSPLHF; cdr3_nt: TGTGCCAGCAGCTCGGGACGGAACTATAATTCACCCCTCCACTTT
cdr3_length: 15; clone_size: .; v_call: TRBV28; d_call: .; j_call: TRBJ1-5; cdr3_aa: CASSPHGGRNQPQHF; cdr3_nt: TGTGCCAGCAGCCCGCATGGAGGTCGAAATCAGCCCCAGCATTTT
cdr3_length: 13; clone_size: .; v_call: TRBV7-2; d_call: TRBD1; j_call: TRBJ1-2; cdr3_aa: CASSQGQDYGYTF; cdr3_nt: TGTGCCAGCAGCCAGGGACAGGACTATGGCTACACCTTC
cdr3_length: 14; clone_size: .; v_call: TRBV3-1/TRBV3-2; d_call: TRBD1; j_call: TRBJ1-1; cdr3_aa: CASSQITGDTEAFF; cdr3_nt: TGTGCCAGCAGCCAGATTACAGGGGACACTGAAGCTTTCTTT
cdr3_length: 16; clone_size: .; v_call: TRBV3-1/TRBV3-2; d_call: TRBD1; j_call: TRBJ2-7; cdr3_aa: CASSQYRGLSIYEQYF; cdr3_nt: TGTGCCAGCAGCCAATACAGGGGGCTTAGTATTTACGAGCAGTACTTC
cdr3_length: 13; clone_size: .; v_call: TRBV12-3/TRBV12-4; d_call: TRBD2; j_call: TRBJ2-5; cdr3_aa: CASSSGTRETQYF; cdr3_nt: TGTGCCAGCAGTAGCGGGACCCGGGAGACCCAGTACTTC
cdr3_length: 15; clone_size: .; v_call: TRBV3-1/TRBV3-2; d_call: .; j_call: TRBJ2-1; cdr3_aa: CASSQSRGGWDEQFF; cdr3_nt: TGTGCCAGCAGCCAATCCCGTGGGGGCTGGGATGAGCAGTTCTTC
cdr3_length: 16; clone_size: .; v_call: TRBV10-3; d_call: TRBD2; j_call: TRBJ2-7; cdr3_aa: CAIRESGTSGFHEQYF; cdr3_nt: TGTGCCATCAGGGAATCCGGGACTAGCGGTTTTCACGAGCAGTACTTC
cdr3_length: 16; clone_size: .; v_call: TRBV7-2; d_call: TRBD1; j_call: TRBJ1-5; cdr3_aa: CASSTQGARSNQPQHF; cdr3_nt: TGTGCCAGCAGCACACAGGGGGCGCGGAGCAATCAGCCCCAGCATTTT
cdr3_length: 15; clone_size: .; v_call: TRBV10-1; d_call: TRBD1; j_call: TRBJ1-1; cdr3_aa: CASRPGTGINTEAFF; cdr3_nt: TGCGCCAGCAGACCCGGGACAGGGATCAACACTGAAGCTTTCTTT
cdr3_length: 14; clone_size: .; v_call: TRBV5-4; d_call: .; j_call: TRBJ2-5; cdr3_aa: CASSLGASQETQYF; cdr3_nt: TGTGCCAGCAGCTTGGGTGCCAGTCAAGAGACCCAGTACTTC
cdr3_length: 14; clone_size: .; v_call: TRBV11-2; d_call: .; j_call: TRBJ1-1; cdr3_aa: CASSLGPSGTEAFF; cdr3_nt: TGTGCCAGCAGCTTAGGTCCTTCGGGCACTGAAGCTTTCTTT
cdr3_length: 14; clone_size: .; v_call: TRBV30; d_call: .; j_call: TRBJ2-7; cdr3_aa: CAWSSLGRAYEQYF; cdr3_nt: TGTGCCTGGAGCTCTCTAGGAAGGGCTTACGAGCAGTACTTC
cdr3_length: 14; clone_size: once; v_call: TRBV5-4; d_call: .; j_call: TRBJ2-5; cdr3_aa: CASSLGVYQETQYF; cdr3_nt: TGTGCCAGCAGCTTGGGGGTTTACCAAGAGACCCAGTACTTC
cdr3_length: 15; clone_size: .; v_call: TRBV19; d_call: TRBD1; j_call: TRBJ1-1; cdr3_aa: CASSRWQGARTEAFF; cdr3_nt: TGTGCCAGTAGTAGGTGGCAGGGGGCGCGCACTGAAGCTTTCTTT
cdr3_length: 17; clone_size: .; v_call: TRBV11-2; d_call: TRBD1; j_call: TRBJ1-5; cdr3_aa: CASSSAPGTGLNQPQHF; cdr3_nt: TGTGCCAGCAGCTCAGCTCCGGGGACAGGGCTCAATCAGCCCCAGCATTTT
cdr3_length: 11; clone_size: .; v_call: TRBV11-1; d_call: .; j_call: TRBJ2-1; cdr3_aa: CAAIGDNEQFF; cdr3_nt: TGTGCGGCCATCGGTGACAATGAGCAGTTCTTC